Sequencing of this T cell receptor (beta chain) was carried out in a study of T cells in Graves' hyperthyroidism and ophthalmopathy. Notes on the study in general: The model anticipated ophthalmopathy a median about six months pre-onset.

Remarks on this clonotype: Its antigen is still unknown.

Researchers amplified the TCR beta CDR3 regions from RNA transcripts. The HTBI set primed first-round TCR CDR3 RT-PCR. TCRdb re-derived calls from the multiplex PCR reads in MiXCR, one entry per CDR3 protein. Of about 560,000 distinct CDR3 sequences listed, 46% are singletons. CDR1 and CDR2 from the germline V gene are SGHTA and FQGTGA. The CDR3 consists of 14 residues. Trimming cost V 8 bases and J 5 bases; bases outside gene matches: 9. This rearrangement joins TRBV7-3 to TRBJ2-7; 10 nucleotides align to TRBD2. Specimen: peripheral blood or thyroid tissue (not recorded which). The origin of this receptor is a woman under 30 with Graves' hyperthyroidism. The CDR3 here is CASPRLAGDHEQYF. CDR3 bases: TGTGCCAGCCCCCGGCTAGCGGGAGATCACGAGCAGTACTTC. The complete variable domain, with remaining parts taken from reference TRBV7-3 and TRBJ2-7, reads GAGVSQTPSNKVTEKGKYVELRCDPISGHTALYWYRQSLGQGPEFLIYFQGTGAADDSGLPNDRFFAVRPEGSVSTLKIQRTERGDSAVYLCASPRLAGDHEQYFGPGTRLTVT.